This is a list of T cell receptor beta chains from one sample in a study of shared clonotypes between healthy human individuals. TCRdb's copy holds only in-frame clones and misses some; the assay was immunoSEQ multiplex PCR. The sample lists about 2.1 million clones; over 85% were seen once. Sequenced sample: naive CD8+ T cells from PBMCs. The receptor source for this set is a man between 18 and 35 years old in good health. Some clones in this sample may be carry-over from other donors' samples. The CDR3 runs from the conserved cysteine through the conserved F or W. The D gene is left open where the match is weak. Clone size is given for some rows only: seen once, a few or many times, or a class if the clone is expanded.

J gene: TRBJ1-5
V gene: TRBV28
CDR3 length: 15
D gene: TRBD1
clone size: NA
CDR3 DNA: TGTGCCAGCAGAGAGGGACAGCAGTTCAATCAGCCCCAGCATTTT
CDR3 protein: CASREGQQFNQPQHF

J gene: TRBJ1-2
V gene: TRBV27
CDR3 length: 13
D gene: TRBD1
clone size: NA
CDR3 DNA: TGTGCCAGCAGTCAGGGGGCCGACTATGGCTACACCTTC
CDR3 protein: CASSQGADYGYTF

J gene: TRBJ2-7
V gene: TRBV4-1
CDR3 length: 15
D gene: NA
clone size: NA
CDR3 DNA: TGCGCCAGCAGCCAACAGTTAGTAGCACAATACGAGCAGTACTTC
CDR3 protein: CASSQQLVAQYEQYF

J gene: TRBJ2-7
V gene: TRBV4-1
CDR3 length: 17
D gene: NA
clone size: NA
CDR3 DNA: TGCGCCAGCAGCCAAGCTTCGGGAACAGGGAGCTCCTACGAGCAGTACTTC
CDR3 protein: CASSQASGTGSSYEQYF

J gene: TRBJ1-4
V gene: TRBV28
CDR3 length: 12
D gene: NA
clone size: few
CDR3 DNA: TGTGCCAGCACACGGGGGAATGAAAAACTGTTTTTT
CDR3 protein: CASTRGNEKLFF

J gene: TRBJ2-1
V gene: TRBV27
CDR3 length: 16
D gene: NA
clone size: NA
CDR3 DNA: TGTGCCAGCATGGGGCTAGCTGCCCTAAAAGGCAATGAGCAGTTCTTC
CDR3 protein: CASMGLAALKGNEQFF

J gene: TRBJ2-2
V gene: TRBV6-5
CDR3 length: 15
D gene: NA
clone size: NA
CDR3 DNA: TGTGCCAGCAGTTATCAGGCTGCGTCCCGAAGGGAGCTGTTTTTT
CDR3 protein: CASSYQAASRRELFF

J gene: TRBJ2-5
V gene: TRBV7-3
CDR3 length: 15
D gene: TRBD1
clone size: NA
CDR3 DNA: TGTGCCAGCAGCTCCCGGGACAGTCCCGTCGGGACCCAGTACTTC
CDR3 protein: CASSSRDSPVGTQYF

J gene: TRBJ2-7
V gene: TRBV6-5
CDR3 length: 15
D gene: TRBD2
clone size: NA
CDR3 DNA: TGTGCCAGCACCCCCCTTGCGGGAGGGGTCTACGAGCAGTACTTC
CDR3 protein: CASTPLAGGVYEQYF

J gene: TRBJ2-7
V gene: TRBV5-5
CDR3 length: 15
D gene: TRBD2
clone size: NA
CDR3 DNA: TGTGCCAGCAGCTTGGCGGGAGGGCCGCTCTACGAGCAGTACTTC
CDR3 protein: CASSLAGGPLYEQYF

J gene: TRBJ2-2
V gene: TRBV2
CDR3 length: 17
D gene: NA
clone size: NA
CDR3 DNA: TGTGCCAGCAGTGAAGGTCGGGCCCAGCTCTCCACCGGGGAGCTGTTTTTT
CDR3 protein: CASSEGRAQLSTGELFF

J gene: TRBJ2-1
V gene: TRBV28
CDR3 length: 13
D gene: TRBD2
clone size: NA
CDR3 DNA: TGTGCCAGCAGTTTTGCGGGGGACTATGAGCAGTTCTTC
CDR3 protein: CASSFAGDYEQFF

J gene: TRBJ2-2
V gene: TRBV29-1
CDR3 length: 15
D gene: NA
clone size: NA
CDR3 DNA: TGCAGCGTTCGACTAGTCGAGGGTACCACCGGGGAGCTGTTTTTT
CDR3 protein: CSVRLVEGTTGELFF

J gene: TRBJ1-4
V gene: TRBV7-9
CDR3 length: 14
D gene: NA
clone size: NA
CDR3 DNA: TGTGCCAGCAGTGGACAGTCCCCTAATGAAAAACTGTTTTTT
CDR3 protein: CASSGQSPNEKLFF

J gene: TRBJ2-5
V gene: TRBV1
CDR3 length: 18
D gene: NA
clone size: NA
CDR3 DNA: TGCACCAGCAGCCAAGAACGGCTAGCGGGACCGTACCAAGAGACCCAGTACTTC
CDR3 protein: CTSSQERLAGPYQETQYF

J gene: TRBJ2-7
V gene: TRBV4-1
CDR3 length: 12
D gene: NA
clone size: NA
CDR3 DNA: TGCGCCAGCAGCCAAGGGAGGGGCGAGCAGTACTTC
CDR3 protein: CASSQGRGEQYF

J gene: TRBJ2-5
V gene: TRBV28
CDR3 length: 14
D gene: NA
clone size: NA
CDR3 DNA: TGTGCCAGCAGTCCGATCCAGGGACGCGAGACCCAGTACTTC
CDR3 protein: CASSPIQGRETQYF

J gene: TRBJ2-7
V gene: TRBV27
CDR3 length: 11
D gene: NA
clone size: NA
CDR3 DNA: TGTGCCAGCCGGTGGGGTTACGAGCAGTACTTC
CDR3 protein: CASRWGYEQYF

J gene: TRBJ2-2
V gene: TRBV7-9
CDR3 length: 16
D gene: TRBD2
clone size: NA
CDR3 DNA: TGTGCCAGCAGCCCCAGGACTAGCGGATACACCGGGGAGCTGTTTTTT
CDR3 protein: CASSPRTSGYTGELFF

J gene: TRBJ2-7
V gene: TRBV5-6
CDR3 length: 14
D gene: NA
clone size: NA
CDR3 DNA: TGTGCCAGCAGCTTCGTTGGAGGGACCCTCGAGCAGTACTTC
CDR3 protein: CASSFVGGTLEQYF

J gene: TRBJ2-7
V gene: TRBV27
CDR3 length: 14
D gene: NA
clone size: NA
CDR3 DNA: TGTGCCAGCAGTTGGGATAGCGATTCCTACGAGCAGTACTTC
CDR3 protein: CASSWDSDSYEQYF

J gene: TRBJ2-1
V gene: TRBV28
CDR3 length: 14
D gene: NA
clone size: NA
CDR3 DNA: TGTGCCAGCAGGTACGGAGGCTCCTACAATGAGCAGTTCTTC
CDR3 protein: CASRYGGSYNEQFF

J gene: TRBJ2-3
V gene: TRBV29-1
CDR3 length: 13
D gene: NA
clone size: NA
CDR3 DNA: TGCAGCGTTGTTGACTTCCACACAGATACGCAGTATTTT
CDR3 protein: CSVVDFHTDTQYF

J gene: TRBJ2-1
V gene: TRBV4-3
CDR3 length: 12
D gene: NA
clone size: NA
CDR3 DNA: TGCGCCAGCAGCCAAGACTTCCGTGAGCAGTTCTTC
CDR3 protein: CASSQDFREQFF

J gene: TRBJ2-3
V gene: TRBV10-3
CDR3 length: 19
D gene: TRBD2
clone size: NA
CDR3 DNA: TGTGCCATCAGTGAGTCTTCGGCGGGAGGGCCCTCGGTCACAGATACGCAGTATTTT
CDR3 protein: CAISESSAGGPSVTDTQYF